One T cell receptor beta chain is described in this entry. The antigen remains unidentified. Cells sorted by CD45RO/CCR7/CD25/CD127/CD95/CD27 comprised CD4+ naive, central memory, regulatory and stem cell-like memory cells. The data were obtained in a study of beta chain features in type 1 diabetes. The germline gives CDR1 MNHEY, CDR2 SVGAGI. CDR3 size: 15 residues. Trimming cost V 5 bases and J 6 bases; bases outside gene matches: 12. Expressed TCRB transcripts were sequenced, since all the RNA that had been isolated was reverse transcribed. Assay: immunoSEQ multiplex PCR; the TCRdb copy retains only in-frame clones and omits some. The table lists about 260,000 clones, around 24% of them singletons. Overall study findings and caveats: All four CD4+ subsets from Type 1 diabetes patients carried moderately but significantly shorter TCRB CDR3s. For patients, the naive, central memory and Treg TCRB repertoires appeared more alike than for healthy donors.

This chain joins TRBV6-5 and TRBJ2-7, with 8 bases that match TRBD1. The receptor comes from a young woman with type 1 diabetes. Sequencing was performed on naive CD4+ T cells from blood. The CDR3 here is CASSPRQGASGEQYF. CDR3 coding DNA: TGTGCCAGCAGTCCCAGGCAGGGGGCTTCAGGCGAGCAGTACTTC.